This T cell receptor beta chain was identified during a study of T cells in Graves' hyperthyroidism and ophthalmopathy. Whole-study findings and limits: Most clonotypes expanded in the thyroid (above 0.001) were also present in blood.

Germline V lookup: CDR1 SGHRS, CDR2 YFSETQ. Trimming removed 4 bases at V and 3 bases at J, with 14 bases between. CDR3 length: 16 amino acids. This clonotype has more than one count but fewer than ten. The antigen is not known. RNA transcripts gave rise to amplified TCR beta CDR3 regions. The TCR CDR3 was amplified in a first-round RT-PCR using the HTBI primer set. TCRdb independently ran MiXCR on the multiplex PCR reads; one entry per CDR3 protein. The repertoire holds fewer than 500,000 distinct CDR3 sequences, with over 12% as singletons. The rearrangement links TRBV5-1 to TRBJ1-6; D unresolved. Sequencing was carried out using blood. This receptor was identified in a man aged 18-30 years with Graves' ophthalmopathy. DNA of the CDR3: TGCGCCAGCAGCCCCGGGAGGGCCCACTATAATTCACCCCTCCACTTT. It specifies CASSPGRAHYNSPLHF.